Below are 32 T cell receptor beta chains sequenced from a single sample in a study of OX40 agonist ivuxolimab in advanced cancers. The library relied on the immunoSEQ multiplex PCR assay. The immuneACCESS repertoire file appears here via TCRdb, limited to in-frame rearrangements. These files lack a portion of the clones; in checked studies, under half of the deficit traces to unresolved V genes, and the cause of the others is not known. The sample records some 61,000 clones, over 80% of which are singletons. Clones ranked in the top ten supply approximately 5% of the sample. The specimen was CD4+ or CD8+ T cells sorted from blood, collected in a trial of the OX40 agonist ivuxolimab. The receptors were sampled from an adult with an advanced solid tumor such as melanoma, head and neck, liver or kidney cancer.

As concerns this clone: The same CDR3 arises from other DNA sequences in this sample as well. The chain couples TRBV28 to TRBJ1-5, with 7 positions matching TRBD1. The CDR3 covers 14 residues. The V gene's germline CDR1 is MDHEN and CDR2 SYDVKM. J lost 3 bases, V lost 6 bases, and 5 bases had no gene match. The DNA for the CDR3 is TGTGCCAGCAGAATCGGGACAGTCAATCAGCCCCAGCATTTT. Translation: CASRIGTVNQPQHF.

The rearrangement joins TRBV5-4 to TRBJ2-2, with a weak D call TRBD2 (5 bases). V lost 1 base and J lost 6, with 16 bases in between. CDR1 SGHNT and CDR2 YYREEE come from the germline V gene (reference sequence). The CDR3 spans 16 residues. This chain's CDR3 is CASSLPGEGKAGELFF. DNA of the CDR3: TGTGCCAGCAGCTTGCCTGGAGAGGGAAAGGCCGGGGAGCTGTTTTTT.

The gene calls are TRBV18 and TRBJ1-1; 7 bases agree with TRBD1. The trim removed 4 bases at V and 1 base at J, leaving 9 bases unmatched. CDR1 is KGHSH and CDR2 is LQKENI in the germline V gene. The CDR3 sequence is 16 residues long. CDR3 in DNA: TGTGCCAGCTCACTTTATTCCCAGGGGGGGAACACTGAAGCTTTCTTT. Translating it yields CASSLYSQGGNTEAFF.

The genes are TRBV5-1 and TRBJ2-3; 10 bases fit TRBD2. The J segment lost 0 bases and the V segment lost 0 bases, leaving 16 bases of the junction unmatched. There are 21 residues in the CDR3. From germline, CDR1 is SGHRS and CDR2 YFSETQ. The CDR3 reads CASSLERTGKREGRSTDTQYF. The CDR3 bases are TGCGCCAGCAGCTTGGAAAGGACAGGGAAGCGGGAGGGCCGGAGCACAGATACGCAGTATTTT.

V and J are TRBV14 and TRBJ2-1; D assignment may be TRBD1 or TRBD2 (5 bases each). The CDR3 runs 14 residues. Germline V gene data show CDR1 as SGHDN and CDR2 as FVKESK. Trimming pared 1 base from V and 6 bases from J, leaving 10 bases between. The DNA of the CDR3 is TGTGCCAGCAGCCAAGCCATTGGGACCAATGAGCAGTTCTTC. Residues: CASSQAIGTNEQFF. Complete variable domain (other parts from reference TRBV14 and TRBJ2-1): EAGVTQFPSHSVIEKGQTVTLRCDPISGHDNLYWYRRVMGKEIKFLLHFVKESKQDESGMPNNRFLAERTGGTYSTLKVQPAELEDSGVYFCASSQAIGTNEQFFGPGTRLTVL.

This rearrangement joins TRBV7-6 to TRBJ1-3; no clear D gene. The V gene's germline CDR1 is SGHVS and CDR2 FNYEAQ. V lost 2 bases to trimming and J lost 0 bases, with 17 bases between them. There are 18 residues in the CDR3. This chain's CDR3 is CASSLSKGFEGSGNTIYF. The DNA of the CDR3 is TGTGCCAGCAGCTTATCAAAAGGATTCGAGGGCTCTGGAAACACCATATATTTT.

This chain connects TRBV6-6 to TRBJ2-7; 8 nucleotides align to TRBD1. CDR1 and CDR2 (germline): MNHNY, SVGAGI (reference sequence). V gave up 3 bases and J gave up 0 bases; unmatched junction bases: 7. This CDR3 spans 16 amino acids. The CDR3 DNA reads as TGTGCCAGCAGTTATCCCGGGACAGGACCCTCCTACGAGCAGTACTTC. It yields the protein CASSYPGTGPSYEQYF.

This chain uses TRBV7-3 with TRBJ2-7; D not certain. This CDR3 has 14 amino acids. Per germline, CDR1 SGHTA and CDR2 FQGTGA. V was shortened by 5 bases and J by 2 bases, with 13 bases between the two germline ends. The CDR3 DNA is TGTGCCAGCAGCCCTCAGAGCCTCCCCTACGAGCAGTACTTC. It is translated as CASSPQSLPYEQYF.

The rearrangement joins TRBV5-4 to TRBJ2-3; D possibly corresponds to TRBD1 (6 bases). The germline CDR1 and CDR2 sequences are SGHNT and YYREEE (reference sequence). CDR3 size: 15 residues. V lost 5 bases to trimming and J lost 9 bases, with 22 bases between them. The CDR3 sequence is CASRPDRPLRGTQYF. The CDR3 DNA reads as TGTGCCAGCAGACCTGACAGGCCTCTCCGGGGCACGCAGTATTTT.

The V and J genes are TRBV7-9 and TRBJ2-7; 15 positions match TRBD2. Looked up from germline, CDR1 is SEHNR and CDR2 is FQNEAQ (reference sequence). The CDR3 has 17 amino acids. Trimming took 5 bases from V and 5 from J; bases not matched to a gene: 10. CDR3 bases: TGTGCCAGCAGCCCTAGAGGACTAGCGGGAGGGTTCGACGAGCAGTACTTC. Protein product: CASSPRGLAGGFDEQYF. The whole variable domain, filled in from reference TRBV7-9 and TRBJ2-7, reads DTGVSQNPRHKITKRGQNVTFRCDPISEHNRLYWYRQTLGQGPEFLTYFQNEAQLEKSRLLSDRFSAERPKGSFSTLEIQRTEQGDSAMYLCASSPRGLAGGFDEQYFGPGTRLTVT.

The chain links TRBV6-5 to TRBJ2-7; 11 positions agree with TRBD1. This CDR3 is built from 15 residues. J was trimmed by 3 bases and V by 5 bases; bases with no gene match: 6. Germline V gene lookup returns CDR1 MNHEY and CDR2 SVGAGI. CDR3 region: CASSRTGTGGYEQYF. CDR3 DNA sequence: TGTGCCAGCAGTCGGACCGGGACAGGGGGCTACGAGCAGTACTTC.

This chain uses TRBV5-1 with TRBJ1-3; D gene unclear. V lost 5 bases, J lost 4 bases, and 7 bases lay in between. CDR1 SGHRS and CDR2 YFSETQ come from the germline V gene. CDR3 length: 12 residues. The CDR3: CASSPGGNTIYF. The CDR3 DNA sequence: TGCGCCAGCAGTCCCGGGGGAAACACCATATATTTT.

The chain is built from TRBV27 and TRBJ2-7; 8 nucleotides agree with TRBD1. The trim removed 5 bases at V and 3 bases at J, leaving 18 bases unmatched. The germline gives CDR1 MNHEY, CDR2 SMNVEV (reference sequence). The CDR3 has 18 amino acids. CDR3 amino acids: CASSPYQFKTGDRYEQYF. The CDR3 DNA sequence: TGTGCCAGCAGTCCTTATCAATTCAAGACAGGGGATCGCTACGAGCAGTACTTC.

This rearrangement joins TRBV19 to TRBJ2-5; tentative D call: TRBD2 (6 bases). Germline-derived CDR1 and CDR2 are LNHDA and SQIVND (reference sequence). CDR3 length: 13 amino acids. The V end was cut by 5 bases, the J end by 5 bases, with 12 bases between. The CDR3 sequence: CASSLSGPETQYF. Here the CDR3 DNA reads TGTGCCAGTAGTCTAAGCGGGCCCGAGACCCAGTACTTC.

In DNA, the CDR3 is TGTGCCAGCAGTCCTCAGGGATTTGAAGGTGAAAAACTGTTTTTT. Translated, it gives CASSPQGFEGEKLFF. The chain has TRBV6-6 and TRBJ1-4; maybe TRBD1 (5 bases). The CDR3 loop spans 15 amino acids. From germline, CDR1 is MNHNY and CDR2 SVGAGI (reference sequence). Trimming took off 5 bases at V and 7 bases at J, with 17 bases between the two ends.

The chain carries TRBV11-2 and TRBJ2-2, with D tentatively TRBD1 (6 bases). The CDR3 loop spans 15 amino acids. Germline V gene data show CDR1 as SGHAT and CDR2 as FQNNGV. V lost 10 bases, J lost 0 bases, and 15 bases lay in between. The CDR3 coding sequence is TGTGCCACCACATTACAGGGAACGAACACCGGGGAGCTGTTTTTT. This gives the protein CATTLQGTNTGELFF.

V and J are TRBV18 and TRBJ2-7; D possibly corresponds to TRBD2 (6 bases). This CDR3 has 13 residues. The germline V and J ends were trimmed by 7 bases and 4 bases, with 14 bases remaining between them. CDR1 and CDR2 (germline): KGHSH, LQKENI. The DNA of the CDR3 is TGTGCCAGCTGGGGCGGGGTCGGGTACGAGCAGTACTTC. This encodes CASWGGVGYEQYF.

The rearrangement joins TRBV7-9 to TRBJ2-5; 7 positions match TRBD2. This CDR3 is built from 15 residues. V was clipped by 5 bases and J by 5 bases; unmatched bases: 11. Germline V lookup: CDR1 SEHNR, CDR2 FQNEAQ (reference sequence). The CDR3 reads CASSPRLALEETQYF. The CDR3 DNA sequence: TGTGCCAGCAGCCCCCGACTAGCACTGGAGGAGACCCAGTACTTC.

V usage is TRBV9 and J usage is TRBJ2-1, with unresolved D. CDR3 length: 13 residues. Germline V CDR1 and CDR2: SGDLS, YYNGEE. The germline V and J ends were trimmed by 0 bases and 10 bases, with 11 bases remaining between them. CDR3 coding DNA: TGTGCCAGCAGCGTAGCCGCCCACCGCGAGCAGTTCTTC. Translation gives CASSVAAHREQFF.

This sequence joins TRBV6-5 and TRBJ2-2; D gene ambiguous. V lost 8 bases and J lost 4, with 17 bases in between. Looked up from germline, CDR1 is MNHEY and CDR2 is SVGAGI. This CDR3 spans 15 amino acids. The CDR3 loop reads CASRLSGSFTGELFF. The CDR3 nucleotides are TGTGCCAGCCGACTTTCTGGCAGTTTCACCGGGGAGCTGTTTTTT.

The chain links TRBV5-1 to TRBJ1-4, with TRBD1 identical over 8 bases. Trimming took 0 bases from V and 5 from J; bases not matched to a gene: 9. In germline, CDR1 is SGHRS, CDR2 YFSETQ. CDR3 length equals 17 residues. The CDR3 region has the DNA TGCGCCAGCAGCTTGGCCCCAGGGGGCGGTGAAAATGAAAAACTGTTTTTT. It yields the protein CASSLAPGGGENEKLFF.

The V gene is TRBV5-6, the J gene TRBJ2-7, with 7 bases lining up with TRBD2. CDR1 SGHDT and CDR2 YYEEEE come from the germline V gene. The CDR3 loop spans 16 amino acids. V trimming: 6 bases; J trimming: 0 bases; junction bases outside the gene matches: 12. The CDR3 DNA is TGTGCCAGCATCGGATCGGAGCGGGGATTCTCCTACGAGCAGTACTTC. It specifies CASIGSERGFSYEQYF.

The chain uses TRBV18 and TRBJ2-7; 8 bases agree with TRBD2. Trimming at V came to 4 bases and at J to 1 base, leaving 9 bases not matched to a gene. In germline, CDR1 is KGHSH, CDR2 LQKENI. This CDR3 has 16 residues. CDR3 amino acids: CASSRSGLAGSYEQYF. The CDR3 DNA reads as TGTGCCAGCTCACGTTCAGGATTAGCGGGGTCCTACGAGCAGTACTTC.

The V and J genes are TRBV20-1 and TRBJ2-3; 9 bases align to TRBD2. The CDR3 totals 11 residues. V was pared by 6 bases and J by 12 bases, with 7 bases of the junction left unmatched. Per the germline V gene, CDR1 is DFQATT and CDR2 is SNEGSKA (reference sequence). CDR3 nucleotide sequence: TGCAGTGCGGGAACAGCGGGAGGACAGTATTTT. This encodes CSAGTAGGQYF.

In DNA, the CDR3 is TGTGCCAGCAGCTCGAGACGGCTTGGGGATGAGCAGTTCTTC. Its protein is CASSSRRLGDEQFF. J is TRBJ2-1 and V is TRBV7-3; D remains ambiguous. This CDR3 region has 14 residues. Per germline, CDR1 SGHTA and CDR2 FQGTGA. The ends were cut back, 4 bases at V and 8 bases at J, with 15 bases in the middle.

The chain uses TRBV7-9 and TRBJ2-7; a possible D gene is TRBD1 (5 bases). The germline CDR1 and CDR2 sequences are SEHNR and FQNEAQ (reference sequence). There are 12 residues in the CDR3. Trimming cost V 3 bases and J 4 bases, with 7 bases left between them. This CDR3 is CASSFDRYEQYF. CDR3 DNA: TGTGCCAGCAGCTTCGACAGATACGAGCAGTACTTC.

The chain joins TRBV28 to TRBJ2-5; 8 positions match TRBD1. The CDR3 runs 18 residues. Germline V gene sequence: CDR1 MDHEN, CDR2 SYDVKM. V trimming: 5 bases; J trimming: 6 bases; junction bases outside the gene matches: 20. The CDR3 loop reads CASSPPGAGQVLVKTQYF. Written as DNA, the CDR3 is TGTGCCAGCAGTCCCCCCGGCGCGGGACAGGTGTTAGTAAAGACCCAGTACTTC.

The gene calls are TRBV2 and TRBJ1-3; tentative D call: TRBD1 (5 bases). The germline V gene has CDR1 SNHLY and CDR2 FYNNEI. The CDR3 loop spans 14 amino acids. V lost 8 bases and J 5 bases, leaving 16 bases between the germline ends. The CDR3 loop reads CASGGTRTRNTIYF. The CDR3 DNA follows: TGTGCCAGCGGGGGGACCCGGACCCGAAACACCATATATTTT.

There are a few counts of this clone. The gene calls are TRBV7-6 and TRBJ2-2; D might be TRBD1 (6 bases). The CDR3 length is 14 residues. Germline V gives CDR1 SGHVS, CDR2 FNYEAQ. Trimming took off 6 bases at V and 1 base at J, with 9 bases between the two ends. CDR3: CASRTTGNTGELFF. The CDR3 DNA is TGTGCCAGCAGGACGACAGGGAACACCGGGGAGCTGTTTTTT.

The V and J genes are TRBV6-5 and TRBJ2-1; 7 bases map to TRBD2. The junction had 11 bases not matched to a gene; V was cut back by 6 bases and J by 6 bases. The germline gives CDR1 MNHEY, CDR2 SVGAGI. CDR3 length: 15 residues. Here the CDR3 reads CASRLGGGMGNEQFF. DNA for the CDR3: TGTGCCAGCAGACTGGGGGGGGGAATGGGCAATGAGCAGTTCTTC.

This clone was seen only a few times. The chain employs TRBV28 and TRBJ2-7; D might be TRBD1 (6 bases). Trimming removed 4 bases from V and 1 base from J, with 14 bases in between. The CDR3 is made up of 15 amino acids. In germline, CDR1 is MDHEN, CDR2 SYDVKM. This chain's CDR3 is CASSSINRASYEQYF. The CDR3 DNA is TGTGCCAGCAGTTCCATAAACAGGGCATCCTACGAGCAGTACTTC.

The chain has TRBV6-6 and TRBJ1-5; 7 bases match TRBD1. With 6 bases clipped from V and 10 bases from J, the junction kept 9 bases outside the gene matches. This CDR3 spans 13 amino acids. The germline gives CDR1 MNHNY, CDR2 SVGAGI (reference sequence). CDR3 in DNA: TGTGCCAGCAGGGACAGGTCGTTCTTACCCCAGCATTTT. This gives the protein CASRDRSFLPQHF.